This T cell receptor (beta chain) was profiled in a study of cytomegalovirus exposure and HLA in healthy donors. Study-wide results and limits: TCR beta V segments were, for the most part, productive about 90% or about 30% of the time in an earlier analysis.

PCR involved 60 Vbeta and 13 Jbeta primers. Clones were read by immunoSEQ multiplex PCR, and TCRdb kept only the in-frame ones, dropping some. The table lists more than 65,000 clones, around 80% of them singletons, with roughly 2% in the top ten. Germline CDR1 reads MDHEN; CDR2 reads SYDVKM. CDR3 length equals 11 residues. V was cut by 6 bases and J by 10 bases, with 12 bases left in between. This clone occurred once. What it binds is unknown. The sequence was obtained from a man younger than 35 in good health and CMV-seronegative. The sequencing sample was made of PBMCs. The chain recombines TRBV28 with TRBJ1-1; TRBD1 might be the D (5 bases). CDR3 nucleotides: TGTGCCAGCAGCCCGATCGGGGGAGCTTTCTTT. Its translation: CASSPIGGAFF.